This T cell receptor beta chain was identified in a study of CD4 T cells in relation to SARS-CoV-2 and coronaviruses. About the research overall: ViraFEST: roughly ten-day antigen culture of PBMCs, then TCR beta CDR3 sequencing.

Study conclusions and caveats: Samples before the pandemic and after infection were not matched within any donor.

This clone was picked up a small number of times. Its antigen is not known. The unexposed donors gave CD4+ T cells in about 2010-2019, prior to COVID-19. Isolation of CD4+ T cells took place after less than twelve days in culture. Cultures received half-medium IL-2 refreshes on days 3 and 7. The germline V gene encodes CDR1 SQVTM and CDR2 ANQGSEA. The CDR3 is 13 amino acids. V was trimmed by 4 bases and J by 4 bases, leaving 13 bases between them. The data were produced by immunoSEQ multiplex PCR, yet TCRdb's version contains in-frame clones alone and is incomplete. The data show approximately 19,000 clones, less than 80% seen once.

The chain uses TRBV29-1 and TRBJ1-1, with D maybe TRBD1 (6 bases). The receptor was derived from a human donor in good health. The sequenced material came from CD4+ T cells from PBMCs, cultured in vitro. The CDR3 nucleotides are TGCAGCGTTGGCCGGGGGCAGGGCACTGAAGCTTTCTTT. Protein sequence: CSVGRGQGTEAFF.